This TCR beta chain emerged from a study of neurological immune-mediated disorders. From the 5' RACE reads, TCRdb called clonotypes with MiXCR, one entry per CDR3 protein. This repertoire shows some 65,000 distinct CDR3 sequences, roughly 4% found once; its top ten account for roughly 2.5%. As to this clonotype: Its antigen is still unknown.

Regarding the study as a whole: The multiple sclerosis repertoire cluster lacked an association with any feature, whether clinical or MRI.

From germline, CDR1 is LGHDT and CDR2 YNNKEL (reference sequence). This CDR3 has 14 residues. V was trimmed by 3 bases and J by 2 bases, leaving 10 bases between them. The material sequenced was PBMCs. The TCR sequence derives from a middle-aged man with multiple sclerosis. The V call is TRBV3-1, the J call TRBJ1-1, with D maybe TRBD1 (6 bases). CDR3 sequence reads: CASSQDSRNTEAFF. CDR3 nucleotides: TGTGCCAGCAGCCAGGACAGCCGTAACACTGAAGCTTTCTTT.